This T cell receptor (beta chain) came from a study of blood T cell repertoires in COVID-19 (dated by TCRdb to the early 2020s). Regarding the research as a whole: Collaborator samples came from the United States, Italy and Spain and covered acute and convalescent phases of COVID-19. The prospective study material was composed of cDNA or gDNA derived from T cells, B-cell-depleted T cells, or PBMCs. Deeply sampled blood TCRbeta repertoires from subjects exposed to, actively infected with, or recovered from COVID-19 were included in the dataset. The repertoires were made available in a free public database intended to serve as a resource for research on the immune response to SARS-CoV-2. The samples were drawn from the first 160 participants of the ongoing ImmuneRACE study and from over 950 subjects provided by 6 global collaborators. The sample metadata nearly always contained a de-identified subject ID, COVID-19 status, age in years and sex. Where HLA class I and class II types were available, the types were taken from metadata supplied by the sample provider, not from assay-based typing.

TCRbeta CDR3 regions were amplified from genomic DNA using the immunoSEQ Assay, a bias-controlled multiplex PCR. Under the source paper's analysis protocol: Nucleated cell counts per sample were estimated from amplification of reference gene primers within the assay. To quantify the absolute abundance of each unique TCRbeta CDR3 rearrangement, sequence reads were collapsed and filtered. For each sample, productive Simpson clonality was calculated by taking the square root of Simpson's diversity index across productive rearrangements. Here the immuneACCESS table is served through TCRdb, limited to in-frame sequences with V and J called. Missing clones are a known gap in these copies; in checked studies unresolved V genes cover under half, and the rest lacks a known reason. That table is the source of V, J and clone size, and D and trimming were worked out from the DNA. The sample profile shows 450,000 or so clones; approximately 90% of them were found once. 1.5% to 1.7% of the sample rests with the top ten.

Its CDR3 holds 14 amino acids, cysteine through phenylalanine. Of all the DNA, just the CDR3 is kept, 42 bases in frame from base 1. The germline V and J ends show losses of 5 bases and 5 bases respectively, and no gene match explains 8 bases of the junction. Sequences LGHDT (CDR1) and YNNKEL (CDR2) are obtained from the germline V gene (reference sequence). One collaborating source in Seattle enrolled patients during active infection and followed them longitudinally through the course of disease. Collaborating institutions collected whole blood in K2EDTA tubes following their own protocols. Collaborator samples were shipped for TCRbeta analysis as frozen whole blood, isolated PBMCs, or DNA extracted from either sample type. As to this clone: The clone's antigen remains unknown. Base-call qualities are not available, and no considerably larger clone is one nucleotide away.

Study-wide findings and limitations: The amount of clinical and demographic metadata varied by source and participant and was provided uncurated.

The origin of this receptor is a woman in her thirties or forties with COVID-19, enrolled during active disease. This chain joins TRBV3-1 (or the pseudogene TRBV3-2) to TRBJ1-1; 7 nucleotides in the junction match TRBD1. The sample comprised peripheral blood. The CDR3 loop reads CASSVTTGKTEAFF. The nucleotide sequence reads as follows: TGTGCCAGCAGCGTAACGACAGGGAAGACTGAAGCTTTCTTT.